The 23 T cell receptor beta chains given below trace back to one sample, sequenced in a study of cytomegalovirus exposure and HLA in healthy donors. A multiplex PCR was run with 60 Vbeta primers and 13 Jbeta primers. Sequencing was performed with immunoSEQ multiplex PCR; in TCRdb, only in-frame clones are kept and a portion is missing. The sample includes 150,000 to 200,000 clones, 82% seen only once; the top ten take about 1.5%. The material sequenced was PBMCs. The receptors shown here come from a man in his forties or fifties in good health and CMV-seronegative.

V and J are TRBV29-1 and TRBJ1-1; D gene unclear. The germline V gene encodes CDR1 SQVTM and CDR2 ANQGSEA. The CDR3 contains 12 residues. V shed 5 bases and J shed 0 bases, with 7 bases lying between them. CDR3 in DNA: TGCAGCGTTTTTTATTTGAACACTGAAGCTTTCTTT. This sequence encodes CSVFYLNTEAFF.

In its sample, this clone was seen once. This sample also contains other DNA sequences that code for the same CDR3. The V gene is TRBV2, the J gene TRBJ2-5; 9 nucleotides agree with TRBD2. V lost 3 bases, J lost 5 bases, and 10 bases stayed unmatched. Germline assignment: CDR1 SNHLY and CDR2 FYNNEI. This CDR3 has 16 amino acids. The CDR3 nucleotides read TGTGCCAGCAGTGAGGAGCGGGGGGCCCGAAGGGAGACCCAGTACTTC. It yields the protein CASSEERGARRETQYF.

The rearrangement joins TRBV9 to TRBJ2-3, with TRBD2 matching over 11 bases. Germline lookup yields CDR1 SGDLS and CDR2 YYNGEE. The J segment lost 5 bases and the V segment lost 6 bases, leaving 11 bases of the junction unmatched. The CDR3 is made up of 16 amino acids. The CDR3 sequence: CASTRGTSGQGDTQYF. In nucleotides, the CDR3 is TGTGCCAGCACCAGGGGGACTAGCGGCCAGGGAGATACGCAGTATTTT.

In this sample, this clone turned up once. The chain carries TRBV2 and TRBJ2-2, with 10 bases lining up with TRBD1. From germline, CDR1 is SNHLY and CDR2 FYNNEI. The CDR3 has 15 amino acids. After removal of 6 bases from V and 3 bases from J, the junction contained 4 bases not matched to a gene. Here the CDR3 reads CASRGQGVDTGELFF. The CDR3 coding sequence is TGTGCCAGCAGAGGACAGGGGGTAGACACCGGGGAGCTGTTTTTT.

The gene calls are TRBV7-2 and TRBJ2-3, with 8 bases fitting TRBD2. Unmatched junction bases numbered 7, after V lost 1 base and J lost 4 bases. Germline V gene sequence: CDR1 SGHTA, CDR2 FQGNSA. This CDR3 contains 16 residues. This chain's CDR3 is CASSLVGGGRPDTQYF. CDR3 nucleotides: TGTGCCAGCAGCTTAGTCGGGGGGGGGCGCCCAGATACGCAGTATTTT.

This chain uses TRBV11-3 with TRBJ2-3; 10 bases agree with TRBD2. The germline V gene has CDR1 SGHNT and CDR2 YENEEA. With 4 bases clipped from V and 2 bases from J, the junction kept 6 bases outside the gene matches. The CDR3 runs 16 residues. For the CDR3, the DNA is TGTGCCAGCAGCTCACGACTAGCGGGCAACACAGATACGCAGTATTTT. Protein sequence: CASSSRLAGNTDTQYF.

The rearrangement joins TRBV14 to TRBJ1-4, with 8 bases aligning to TRBD1. Trimming cost V 4 bases and J 0 bases; bases outside gene matches: 4. This CDR3 contains 16 residues. The germline gives CDR1 SGHDN, CDR2 FVKESK. Here the CDR3 reads CASSRQGPATNEKLFF. In DNA form, the CDR3 reads TGTGCCAGCAGCCGACAGGGGCCAGCAACTAATGAAAAACTGTTTTTT.

This clone came up once. CDR3 nucleotides: TGTGCCAGCAGCTTAAGTACTAGCGGGAGGGAGACCCAGTACTTC. It codes for CASSLSTSGRETQYF. This chain uses TRBV7-3 with TRBJ2-5; 12 positions match TRBD2. The CDR3 has 15 residues. Losses at the gene ends were 1 base for V and 5 bases for J; bases not matched to a gene: 2. Germline V gene data show CDR1 as SGHTA and CDR2 as FQGTGA.

The chain recombines TRBV27 with TRBJ2-2; no clear D. With 3 bases removed from V and 6 bases from J, the gap between germline ends came to 8 bases. Germline loops: CDR1 MNHEY, CDR2 SMNVEV (reference sequence). The CDR3 contains 13 residues. Here the CDR3 DNA reads TGTGCCAGCAGTTTCGAGCCGGCCGGGGAGCTGTTTTTT. Amino acid sequence: CASSFEPAGELFF.

This clone showed up just once. The chain recombines TRBV28 with TRBJ2-7; 8 bases match TRBD2. CDR3 length: 13 residues. Unmatched junction bases numbered 2, after V lost 5 bases and J lost 2 bases. Germline assignment: CDR1 MDHEN and CDR2 SYDVKM. The CDR3 region has the DNA TGTGCCAGCAGTCCCGGGGGGGCCTACGAGCAGTACTTC. Translating it yields CASSPGGAYEQYF. Full variable domain (rest looked up from reference TRBV28 and TRBJ2-7): DVKVTQSSRYLVKRTGEKVFLECVQDMDHENMFWYRQDPGLGLRLIYFSYDVKMKEKGDIPEGYSVSREKKERFSLILESASTNQTSMYLCASSPGGAYEQYFGPGTRLTVT.

The V gene is TRBV5-1, the J gene TRBJ1-6; D is ambiguous. The CDR3 loop spans 16 amino acids. Per germline, CDR1 SGHRS and CDR2 YFSETQ. The V end lost 0 bases, the J end lost 0 bases, and 7 bases lay between the germline ends. In DNA, the CDR3 is TGCGCCAGCAGCTTGGTACTGAGCTCCTATAATTCACCCCTCCACTTT. Protein sequence: CASSLVLSSYNSPLHF.

The V gene is TRBV7-8, the J gene TRBJ2-2; D is possibly TRBD2 (6 bases). Trimming cost V 1 base and J 7 bases, with 10 bases left between them. Per the germline V gene, CDR1 is SGHVS and CDR2 is FQNEAQ. CDR3 length: 14 amino acids. Here the CDR3 reads CASSLGGEDGELFF. CDR3 sequence (DNA): TGTGCCAGCAGCTTAGGGGGGGAGGACGGGGAGCTGTTTTTT.

The rearrangement uses TRBV27 and TRBJ2-7, with D possibly TRBD1 on 5 matching bases. This CDR3 region has 15 residues. The V end was cut by 5 bases, the J end by 0 bases, with 14 bases between. CDR1 and CDR2 from the germline V gene are MNHEY and SMNVEV (reference sequence). CDR3 sequence: CASSPLGQRSYEQYF. As DNA, the CDR3 is TGTGCCAGCAGTCCCCTAGGACAACGCTCCTACGAGCAGTACTTC.

This rearrangement joins TRBV7-2 to TRBJ2-5, with 7 nucleotides matching TRBD1. The V gene's germline CDR1 is SGHTA and CDR2 FQGNSA. The CDR3 is 17 amino acids. The V and J ends lost 8 bases and 6 bases, in that order; junction bases with no gene match: 21. The chain's CDR3 is CASLPVPFWQGEQTQYF. CDR3 DNA: TGTGCCAGCCTCCCCGTCCCCTTTTGGCAGGGGGAACAGACCCAGTACTTC.

This clone was observed a single time. The chain combines TRBV19 with TRBJ1-1; D is unclear. The CDR3 consists of 12 residues. The V gene's germline CDR1 is LNHDA and CDR2 SQIVND (reference sequence). Trimming removed 3 bases from V and 7 bases from J, with 9 bases in between. In DNA form, the CDR3 reads TGTGCCAGTAGTATCCCTCGAGGTGAAGCTTTCTTT. This translates into CASSIPRGEAFF. The complete variable domain, with remaining parts taken from reference TRBV19 and TRBJ1-1, reads DGGITQSPKYLFRKEGQNVTLSCEQNLNHDAMYWYRQDPGQGLRLIYYSQIVNDFQKGDIAEGYSVSREKKESFPLTVTSAQKNPTAFYLCASSIPRGEAFFGQGTRLTVV.

The chain joins TRBV4-1 to TRBJ1-5; unclear D gene. From germline, CDR1 is MGHRA and CDR2 YSYEKL. The germline V and J ends were trimmed by 0 bases and 2 bases, with 14 bases remaining between them. The CDR3 contains 17 residues. CDR3 residues: CASSQDSGNIGNQPQHF. DNA for the CDR3: TGCGCCAGCAGCCAAGATAGCGGGAACATCGGCAATCAGCCCCAGCATTTT.

This clone was counted a few times. V is TRBV25-1 and J is TRBJ2-7, with TRBD1 matching over 7 bases. There are 12 residues in the CDR3. Germline loops: CDR1 MGHDK, CDR2 SYGVNS. J was trimmed by 5 bases and V by 5 bases; bases with no gene match: 3. The CDR3 here is CASSRQGDEQYF. The DNA of the CDR3 is TGTGCCAGCAGTAGACAGGGAGACGAGCAGTACTTC.

The V gene is TRBV2, the J gene TRBJ2-7; TRBD1 matches at 9 bases. Germline V lookup: CDR1 SNHLY, CDR2 FYNNEI. The CDR3 totals 16 residues. Trimming took 4 bases from V and 0 from J; bases not matched to a gene: 7. CDR3 loop: CASSGRQGGFSYEQYF. The CDR3 DNA sequence: TGTGCCAGCAGTGGGAGACAGGGGGGGTTCTCCTACGAGCAGTACTTC.

The V gene is TRBV25-1, the J gene TRBJ2-1; tentative D call: TRBD2 (5 bases). CDR3 size: 13 residues. The V end was cut by 4 bases, the J end by 3 bases, with 7 bases between. Germline CDR1 reads MGHDK; CDR2 reads SYGVNS. This chain's CDR3 is CASSGGLYNEQFF. The CDR3 DNA reads as TGTGCCAGCAGTGGAGGACTCTACAATGAGCAGTTCTTC.

The J gene is TRBJ1-1, the V gene TRBV5-6; D gene ambiguous. Trimming cost V 0 bases and J 2 bases, with 11 bases left between them. Germline V CDR1 and CDR2: SGHDT, YYEEEE. This CDR3 region has 15 residues. CDR3 DNA: TGTGCCAGCAGCTTGGCCCCGAACTTAAACACTGAAGCTTTCTTT. Protein sequence: CASSLAPNLNTEAFF.

The V gene is TRBV21-1, the J gene TRBJ2-1; the table calls TRBD2, which could not be checked here. TRBV21-1 corresponds to a pseudogene. This CDR3 is built from 21 residues. The CDR3 DNA sequence: TGTGCCAGCAGCAAAATCGATTGGGATCTCGGACTCCCACTAGATCTCAATGAGCAGTTCTTC. Translated, it gives CASSKIDWDLGLPLDLNEQFF.

The rearrangement joins TRBV28 to TRBJ2-7; D gene uncertain. CDR1 MDHEN and CDR2 SYDVKM come from the germline V gene. This CDR3 spans 13 amino acids. The ends were cut back, 6 bases at V and 2 bases at J, with 11 bases in the middle. CDR3 coding DNA: TGTGCCAGCAGCCTTCGTAGAACCTACGAGCAGTACTTC. Its protein product is CASSLRRTYEQYF. Full variable domain (remainder filled in from reference TRBV28 and TRBJ2-7): DVKVTQSSRYLVKRTGEKVFLECVQDMDHENMFWYRQDPGLGLRLIYFSYDVKMKEKGDIPEGYSVSREKKERFSLILESASTNQTSMYLCASSLRRTYEQYFGPGTRLTVT.

This clone has just one count. The chain links TRBV5-4 to TRBJ1-3; D is perhaps TRBD1 (6 bases). With 3 bases removed from V and 4 bases from J, the gap between germline ends came to 14 bases. CDR1 and CDR2 (germline): SGHNT, YYREEE (reference sequence). The CDR3 sequence is 15 residues long. The CDR3 sequence is CASSSQGLGGNTIYF. CDR3 in DNA: TGTGCCAGCAGCTCGCAGGGGCTGGGAGGAAACACCATATATTTT.